Presented here are 25 T cell receptor beta chains from one specimen sequenced in a study of cytomegalovirus exposure and HLA in healthy donors. 13 Jbeta primers and 60 Vbeta primers were used for the PCR. Data came from immunoSEQ multiplex PCR; TCRdb stores just in-frame clones and leaves some out. The sample records about 160,000 clones, less than 85% being singletons. The sequenced sample was PBMCs. The receptor source for this set is a man in his sixties in good health and CMV-seronegative.

The rearrangement joins TRBV5-4 to TRBJ2-7, with D perhaps TRBD2 (6 bases). V lost 0 bases, J lost 3 bases, and 10 bases lay in between. The germline V gene has CDR1 SGHNT and CDR2 YYREEE (reference sequence). The length of the CDR3 is 14 residues. The CDR3 reads CASSLEAGHYEQYF. The CDR3 DNA reads as TGTGCCAGCAGCTTGGAAGCGGGCCACTACGAGCAGTACTTC.

V and J are TRBV18 and TRBJ1-5; 12 nucleotides agree with TRBD1. J lost 3 bases, V lost 3 bases, and 3 bases had no gene match. Germline V gene lookup returns CDR1 KGHSH and CDR2 LQKENI. This CDR3 contains 16 residues. CDR3 sequence reads: CASSPGQGALNQPQHF. CDR3 nucleotides: TGTGCCAGCTCACCGGGACAGGGGGCTCTCAATCAGCCCCAGCATTTT.

The chain recombines TRBV10-3 with TRBJ1-2; tentative D call: TRBD1 (6 bases). Trimming removed 2 bases at V and 2 bases at J, with 12 bases between. CDR3 length equals 15 residues. Germline CDR1 is ENHRY and CDR2 is SYGVKD. CDR3 sequence: CAISEEGGSNYGYTF. The CDR3 DNA is TGTGCCATCAGTGAGGAAGGGGGTTCCAACTATGGCTACACCTTC.

The chain combines TRBV7-8 with TRBJ2-7, with D unresolved. Germline CDR1 is SGHVS and CDR2 is FQNEAQ. The CDR3 runs to 11 residues. Between the trimmed V and J ends, which lost 5 bases and 10 bases, there was a span of 12 bases. As DNA, the CDR3 is TGTGCCAGCAGCCGCGCCGGTTTTCAGTACTTC. It translates to CASSRAGFQYF. Supplemented by reference TRBV7-8 and TRBJ2-7, the full variable domain reads GAGVSQSPRYKVAKRGQDVALRCDPISGHVSLFWYQQALGQGPEFLTYFQNEAQLDKSGLPSDRFFAERPEGSVSTLKIQRTQQEDSAVYLCASSRAGFQYFGPGTRLTVT.

V and J are TRBV4-1 and TRBJ1-2, with D perhaps matching TRBD1 (5 bases). With 4 bases removed from V and 3 bases from J, the gap between germline ends came to 18 bases. Per germline, CDR1 MGHRA and CDR2 YSYEKL. The CDR3 length is 16 residues. The CDR3 spells CASSPQQATSHYGYTF. CDR3 nucleotides: TGCGCCAGCAGCCCTCAACAGGCGACTTCGCACTATGGCTACACCTTC.

The sample holds a few counts of this clone. The V gene is TRBV7-8, the J gene TRBJ2-1; 10 bases are shared with TRBD2. After removal of 2 bases from V and 6 bases from J, the junction contained 4 bases not matched to a gene. This CDR3 has 15 amino acids. Germline CDR1 is SGHVS and CDR2 is FQNEAQ. This chain's CDR3 is CASSLLAGAFNEQFF. The CDR3 DNA reads as TGTGCCAGCAGCTTACTAGCGGGAGCGTTCAATGAGCAGTTCTTC.

This sequence joins TRBV25-1 and TRBJ1-2, with 8 bases matching TRBD1. Germline values: CDR1 MGHDK, CDR2 SYGVNS. J lost 4 bases, V lost 4 bases, and 11 bases had no gene match. This CDR3 contains 16 residues. Here the CDR3 reads CASSGRTGFLFYGYTF. The CDR3 nucleotides are TGTGCCAGCAGTGGGAGGACAGGGTTCCTCTTCTATGGCTACACCTTC.

The V and J genes are TRBV10-3 and TRBJ1-1; 11 nucleotides agree with TRBD1. The CDR3 runs to 15 residues. The germline V gene encodes CDR1 ENHRY and CDR2 SYGVKD. Trimming at V came to 4 bases and at J to 4 bases, leaving 5 bases not matched to a gene. CDR3 residues: CAISGTGGAGTEAFF. The CDR3 nucleotides read TGTGCCATCAGTGGGACAGGGGGCGCGGGCACTGAAGCTTTCTTT.

The chain links TRBV29-1 to TRBJ2-1, with 7 bases aligning to TRBD1. The germline V gene encodes CDR1 SQVTM and CDR2 ANQGSEA. With V trimmed by 6 bases and J by 3 bases, 8 bases remained unmatched. The CDR3 sequence is 14 residues long. Here the CDR3 reads CSVDTGAVYNEQFF. The CDR3, as DNA: TGCAGCGTAGACACAGGGGCCGTCTACAATGAGCAGTTCTTC.

This clone was seen a handful of times. Here the CDR3 reads CASLPTGVVGTEAFF. The DNA of the CDR3 is TGTGCCAGCCTCCCGACGGGGGTAGTAGGCACTGAAGCTTTCTTT. The J gene is TRBJ1-1, the V gene TRBV7-8; TRBD1 is a possible D gene (5 bases). Germline-derived CDR1 and CDR2 are SGHVS and FQNEAQ. The CDR3 sequence is 15 residues long. V lost 8 bases to trimming and J lost 4 bases, with 20 bases between them. Based on the CDR3 plus reference TRBV7-8 and TRBJ1-1, the full variable domain is GAGVSQSPRYKVAKRGQDVALRCDPISGHVSLFWYQQALGQGPEFLTYFQNEAQLDKSGLPSDRFFAERPEGSVSTLKIQRTQQEDSAVYLCASLPTGVVGTEAFFGQGTRLTVV.

This sequence joins TRBV6-5 and TRBJ2-7, with D unclear. CDR1 is MNHEY, CDR2 SVGAGI, per germline. V lost 2 bases and J 3 bases, leaving 5 bases between the germline ends. The CDR3 extends over 12 amino acids. As DNA, the CDR3 is TGTGCCAGCAGTTACGCAGGCTACGAGCAGTACTTC. Its protein product is CASSYAGYEQYF.

The J gene is TRBJ2-5, the V gene TRBV7-2; perhaps TRBD2 as D (5 bases). The CDR3 contains 15 residues. With 4 bases removed from V and 7 bases from J, the gap between germline ends came to 19 bases. Per the germline V gene, CDR1 is SGHTA and CDR2 is FQGNSA. The CDR3 DNA follows: TGTGCCAGCAGCTCACCGACTACCTCTCCAGGGACCCAGTACTTC. It codes for CASSSPTTSPGTQYF.

The CDR3 sequence is CASSGIAGGAHEQFF. For the CDR3, the DNA is TGTGCCAGCAGCGGGATAGCGGGCGGGGCCCATGAGCAGTTCTTC. The genes are TRBV9 and TRBJ2-1, with 7 bases fitting TRBD2. The V and J ends lost 3 bases and 8 bases, in that order; junction bases with no gene match: 11. CDR3 size: 15 residues. Germline V lookup: CDR1 SGDLS, CDR2 YYNGEE.

The chain joins TRBV5-1 to TRBJ2-2; D possibly corresponds to TRBD2 (7 bases). Germline CDR1 and CDR2: SGHRS and YFSETQ. V lost 5 bases and J 4 bases, leaving 15 bases between the germline ends. This CDR3 has 15 amino acids. The CDR3 DNA reads as TGCGCCAGCAGTCTCGGGGGGACACCCACCGGGGAGCTGTTTTTT. Translating it yields CASSLGGTPTGELFF.

V is TRBV19 and J is TRBJ2-3; perhaps TRBD1 as D (5 bases). Germline CDR1 LNHDA, CDR2 SQIVND (reference sequence). This CDR3 has 15 amino acids. The germline V and J ends were trimmed by 3 bases and 3 bases, with 13 bases remaining between them. CDR3 DNA: TGTGCCAGTAGTATCCAGACAGAAGGTACAGATACGCAGTATTTT. This translates into CASSIQTEGTDTQYF.

The chain employs TRBV10-1 and TRBJ1-2, with 7 bases that match TRBD1. The length of the CDR3 is 14 residues. Germline V gene lookup returns CDR1 WNHNN and CDR2 SYGVQD (reference sequence). V was pared by 8 bases and J by 4 bases, with 10 bases of the junction left unmatched. Here the CDR3 DNA reads TGCGCCAGCCCCCCAGACAGGGCGGTCTATGGCTACACCTTC. It is translated as CASPPDRAVYGYTF.

Written as DNA, the CDR3 is TGTGCCAGCAGACAACGGACAGGGAAGGACGAGCAGTACTTC. Translating it yields CASRQRTGKDEQYF. This rearrangement joins TRBV5-4 to TRBJ2-7, with 8 positions matching TRBD1. Per the germline V gene, CDR1 is SGHNT and CDR2 is YYREEE (reference sequence). The CDR3 loop spans 14 amino acids. The V gene end was trimmed by 5 bases and the J gene end by 5 bases; junction bases not matched to a gene: 9.

This clone has more than one count but fewer than ten. The chain carries TRBV18 and TRBJ1-4, with 10 positions matching TRBD1. CDR3 length: 16 residues. V trimming: 5 bases; J trimming: 7 bases; junction bases outside the gene matches: 10. Germline V gene lookup returns CDR1 KGHSH and CDR2 LQKENI. DNA for the CDR3: TGTGCCAGCTCAGCGACAGGGGGCGCGGGACGTGAAAAACTGTTTTTT. Its protein is CASSATGGAGREKLFF.

The chain carries TRBV11-2 and TRBJ2-5; 7 bases agree with TRBD2. Trimming removed 8 bases from V and 6 bases from J; junction bases left unmatched: 15. Germline CDR1 is SGHAT and CDR2 is FQNNGV. The CDR3 sequence is 15 residues long. The CDR3 DNA reads as TGTGCCAGCGCCACGCCCACTGGCGGGAGAAAGACCCAGTACTTC. Encoded protein: CASATPTGGRKTQYF.

This clone was seen only once. The chain couples TRBV6-5 to TRBJ2-5; 7 nucleotides align to TRBD1. Trimming removed 2 bases from V and 4 bases from J; junction bases left unmatched: 4. This CDR3 has 14 amino acids. Germline V gene data show CDR1 as MNHEY and CDR2 as SVGAGI. CDR3 protein: CASSYDRVGETQYF. The CDR3 DNA reads as TGTGCCAGCAGTTACGACAGGGTGGGAGAGACCCAGTACTTC.

The V and J genes are TRBV5-8 and TRBJ2-7, with a possible D match to TRBD2 (6 bases). V lost 4 bases to trimming and J lost 0 bases, with 17 bases between them. Germline CDR1 SGHTS, CDR2 YDEGEE. This CDR3 has 16 residues. This CDR3 is CASSRSGIQPSYEQYF. In DNA, the CDR3 is TGTGCCAGCAGCCGTAGCGGTATCCAGCCCTCCTACGAGCAGTACTTC.

This clone has only a few counts. The CDR3 spells CSVTLAGKNTDTQYF. The CDR3 region has the DNA TGCAGCGTTACTCTAGCGGGGAAGAACACAGATACGCAGTATTTT. The chain has TRBV29-1 and TRBJ2-3; 9 nucleotides agree with TRBD2. V was clipped by 5 bases and J by 2 bases; unmatched bases: 8. The CDR3 spans 15 residues. Germline V gene lookup returns CDR1 SQVTM and CDR2 ANQGSEA.

The chain uses TRBV27 and TRBJ2-3; D perhaps matches TRBD2 (6 bases). The CDR3 runs 18 residues. V dropped 3 bases and J dropped 4 bases, with 23 bases sitting between them. The V gene's germline CDR1 is MNHEY and CDR2 SMNVEV (reference sequence). The CDR3 nucleotides read TGTGCCAGCAGTTTGAGGCCCCCGGGGAGGTCGGGGCCAGATACGCAGTATTTT. Protein product: CASSLRPPGRSGPDTQYF.

The chain joins TRBV28 to TRBJ1-1, with 11 bases that match TRBD1. Per the germline V gene, CDR1 is MDHEN and CDR2 is SYDVKM. Germline trimming cut 8 bases from V and 5 bases from J; bases unmatched to any gene: 7. The CDR3 covers 14 residues. For the CDR3, the DNA is TGTGCCAGCGATGGACAGGGGGCGTGGACTGAAGCTTTCTTT. This codes for CASDGQGAWTEAFF.

V usage is TRBV7-9 and J usage is TRBJ2-7; TRBD2 matches at 10 bases. The germline CDR1 and CDR2 sequences are SEHNR and FQNEAQ (reference sequence). V dropped 5 bases and J dropped 3; count of bases not matched to a gene: 10. The CDR3 loop spans 16 amino acids. CDR3 sequence reads: CASSPRLAGDNYEQYF. The CDR3 DNA sequence: TGTGCCAGCAGCCCGCGTCTAGCGGGAGATAACTACGAGCAGTACTTC.